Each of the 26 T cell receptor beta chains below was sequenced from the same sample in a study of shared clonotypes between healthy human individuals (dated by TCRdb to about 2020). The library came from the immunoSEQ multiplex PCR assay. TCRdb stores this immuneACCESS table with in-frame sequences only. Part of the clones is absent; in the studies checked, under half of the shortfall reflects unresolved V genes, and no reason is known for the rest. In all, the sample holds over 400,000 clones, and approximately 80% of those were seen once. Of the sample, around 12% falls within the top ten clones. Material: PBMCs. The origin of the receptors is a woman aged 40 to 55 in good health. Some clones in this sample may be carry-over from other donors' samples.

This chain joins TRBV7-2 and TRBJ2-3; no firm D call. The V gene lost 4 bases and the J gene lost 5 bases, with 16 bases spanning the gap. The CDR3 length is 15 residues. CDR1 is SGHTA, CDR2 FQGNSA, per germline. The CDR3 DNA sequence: TGTGCCAGCAGCTCCCTGGGCGGCCGCGGAGATACGCAGTATTTT. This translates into CASSSLGGRGDTQYF.

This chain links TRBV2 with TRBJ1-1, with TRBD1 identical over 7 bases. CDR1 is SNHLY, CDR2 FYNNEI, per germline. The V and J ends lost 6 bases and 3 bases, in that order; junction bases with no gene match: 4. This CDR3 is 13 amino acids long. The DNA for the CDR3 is TGTGCCAGCAGCTACAGGGGAGACACTGAAGCTTTCTTT. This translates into CASSYRGDTEAFF.

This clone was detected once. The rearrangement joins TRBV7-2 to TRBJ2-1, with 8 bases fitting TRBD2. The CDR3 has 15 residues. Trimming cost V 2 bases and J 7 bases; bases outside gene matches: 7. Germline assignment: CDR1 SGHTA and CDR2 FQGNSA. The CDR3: CASSLQSGSGNEQFF. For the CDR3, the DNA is TGTGCCAGCAGCTTACAAAGCGGGAGTGGTAATGAGCAGTTCTTC. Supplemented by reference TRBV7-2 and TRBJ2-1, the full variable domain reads GAGVSQSPSNKVTEKGKDVELRCDPISGHTALYWYRQSLGQGLEFLIYFQGNSAPDKSGLPSDRFSAERTGGSVSTLTIQRTQQEDSAVYLCASSLQSGSGNEQFFGPGTRLTVL.

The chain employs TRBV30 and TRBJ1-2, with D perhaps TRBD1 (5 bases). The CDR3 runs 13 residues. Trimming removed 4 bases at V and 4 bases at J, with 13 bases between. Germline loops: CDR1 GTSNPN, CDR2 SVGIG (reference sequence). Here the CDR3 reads CAWTSDRIYGYTF. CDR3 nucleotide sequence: TGTGCCTGGACTTCAGACAGAATCTATGGCTACACCTTC.

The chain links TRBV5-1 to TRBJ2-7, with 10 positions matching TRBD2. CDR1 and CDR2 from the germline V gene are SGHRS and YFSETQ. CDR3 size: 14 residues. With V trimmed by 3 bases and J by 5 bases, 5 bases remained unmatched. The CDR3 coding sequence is TGCGCCAGCAGCTCTACTAGCGGGACCCACGAGCAGTACTTC. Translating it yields CASSSTSGTHEQYF.

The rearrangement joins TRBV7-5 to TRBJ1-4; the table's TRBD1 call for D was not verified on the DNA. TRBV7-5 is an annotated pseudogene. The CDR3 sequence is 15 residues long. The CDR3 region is CARSLDGGNNEKLFF. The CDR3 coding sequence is TGTGCCAGAAGCTTAGATGGGGGCAACAATGAAAAACTGTTTTTT.

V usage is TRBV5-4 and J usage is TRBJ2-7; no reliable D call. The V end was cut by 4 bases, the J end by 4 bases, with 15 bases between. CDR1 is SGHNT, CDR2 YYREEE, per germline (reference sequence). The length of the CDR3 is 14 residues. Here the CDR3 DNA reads TGTGCCAGCAGCCTGGGCCGCACTGGGTACGAGCAGTACTTC. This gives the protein CASSLGRTGYEQYF.

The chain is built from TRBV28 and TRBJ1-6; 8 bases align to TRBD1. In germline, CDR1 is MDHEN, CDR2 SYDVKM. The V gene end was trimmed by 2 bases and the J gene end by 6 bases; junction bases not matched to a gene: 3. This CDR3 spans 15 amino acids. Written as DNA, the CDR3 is TGTGCCAGCAGTTTAATTGGACAGGGTAATTCACCCCTCCACTTT. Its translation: CASSLIGQGNSPLHF.

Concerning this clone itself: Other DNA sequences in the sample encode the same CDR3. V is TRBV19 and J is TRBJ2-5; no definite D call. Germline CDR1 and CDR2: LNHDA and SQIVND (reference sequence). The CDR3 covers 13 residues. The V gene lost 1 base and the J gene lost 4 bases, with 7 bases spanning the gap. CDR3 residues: CASSIGVGETQYF. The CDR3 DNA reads TGTGCCAGTAGTATAGGCGTGGGAGAGACCCAGTACTTC.

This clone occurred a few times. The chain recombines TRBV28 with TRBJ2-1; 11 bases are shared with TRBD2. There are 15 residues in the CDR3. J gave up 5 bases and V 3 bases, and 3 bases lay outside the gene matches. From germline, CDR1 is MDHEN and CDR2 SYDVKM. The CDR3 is CASSFRGLADNEQFF. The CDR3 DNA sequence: TGTGCCAGCAGTTTCAGGGGACTAGCGGACAATGAGCAGTTCTTC.

This CDR3 is CASSLVSWAGGRRQKLFF. CDR3 in DNA: TGTGCCAGCAGCTTAGTAAGCTGGGCCGGGGGTCGGCGGCAAAAACTGTTTTTT. This chain links TRBV7-9 with TRBJ1-4, with D perhaps matching TRBD1 (5 bases). The germline V and J ends were trimmed by 1 base and 9 bases, with 24 bases remaining between them. Germline CDR1 reads SEHNR; CDR2 reads FQNEAQ (reference sequence). The CDR3 is 18 residues long.

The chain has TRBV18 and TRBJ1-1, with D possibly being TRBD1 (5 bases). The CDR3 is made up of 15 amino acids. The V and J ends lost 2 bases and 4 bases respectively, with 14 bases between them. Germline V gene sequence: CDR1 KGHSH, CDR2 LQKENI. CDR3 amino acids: CASSPEGSWGTEAFF. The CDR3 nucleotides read TGTGCCAGCTCACCAGAGGGGTCTTGGGGCACTGAAGCTTTCTTT.

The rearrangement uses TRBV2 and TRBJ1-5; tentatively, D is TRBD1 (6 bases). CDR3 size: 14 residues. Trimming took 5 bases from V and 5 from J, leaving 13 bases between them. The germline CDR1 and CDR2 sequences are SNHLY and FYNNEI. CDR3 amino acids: CASSLRQDYQPQHF. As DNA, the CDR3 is TGTGCCAGCAGTCTACGACAGGACTATCAGCCCCAGCATTTT.

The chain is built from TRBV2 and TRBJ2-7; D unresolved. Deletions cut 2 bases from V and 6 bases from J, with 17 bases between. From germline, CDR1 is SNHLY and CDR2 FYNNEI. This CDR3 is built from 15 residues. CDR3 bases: TGTGCCAGCAGTGAACTCTTAGGAGCTCCCGCCGAGCAGTACTTC. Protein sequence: CASSELLGAPAEQYF.

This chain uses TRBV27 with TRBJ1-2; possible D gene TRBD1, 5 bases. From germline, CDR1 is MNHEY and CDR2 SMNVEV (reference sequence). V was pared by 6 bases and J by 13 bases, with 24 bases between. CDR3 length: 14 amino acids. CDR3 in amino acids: CASSPPSQTDASTF. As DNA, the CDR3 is TGTGCCAGCAGCCCCCCGTCCCAGACAGACGCGTCCACCTTC.

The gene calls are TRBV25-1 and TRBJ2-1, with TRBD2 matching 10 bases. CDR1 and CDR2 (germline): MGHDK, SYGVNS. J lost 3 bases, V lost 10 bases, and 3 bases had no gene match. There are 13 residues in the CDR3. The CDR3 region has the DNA TGTGCCACCCGGACTAGCGGCTACAATGAGCAGTTCTTC. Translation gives CATRTSGYNEQFF.

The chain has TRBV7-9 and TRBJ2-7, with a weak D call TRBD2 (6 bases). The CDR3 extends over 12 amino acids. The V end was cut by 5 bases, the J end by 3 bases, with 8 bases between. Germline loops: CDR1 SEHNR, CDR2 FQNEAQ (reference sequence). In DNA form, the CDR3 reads TGTGCCAGCAGCCCGGACTACTACGAGCAGTACTTC. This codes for CASSPDYYEQYF.

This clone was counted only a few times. The CDR3 DNA reads as TGTGCCAGCAGTTGGACAGGGCTAAATCAGCCCCAGCATTTT. Protein sequence: CASSWTGLNQPQHF. The J gene is TRBJ1-5, the V gene TRBV2; 8 positions match TRBD1. Germline CDR1 SNHLY, CDR2 FYNNEI. The junction had 4 bases not matched to a gene; V was cut back by 5 bases and J by 4 bases. The CDR3 runs 14 residues.

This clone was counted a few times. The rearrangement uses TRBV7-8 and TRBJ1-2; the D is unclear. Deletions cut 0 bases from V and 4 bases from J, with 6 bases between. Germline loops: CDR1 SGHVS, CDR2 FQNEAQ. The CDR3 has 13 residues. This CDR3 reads CASSLALRYGYTF. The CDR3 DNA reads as TGTGCCAGCAGCTTAGCGTTGCGCTATGGCTACACCTTC.

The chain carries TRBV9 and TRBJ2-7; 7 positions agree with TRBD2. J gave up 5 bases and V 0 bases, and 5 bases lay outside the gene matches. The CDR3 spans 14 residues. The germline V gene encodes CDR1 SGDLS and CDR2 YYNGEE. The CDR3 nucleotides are TGTGCCAGCAGCGTAGGGGGAGGGTTCGACGAGCAGTACTTC. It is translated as CASSVGGGFDEQYF.

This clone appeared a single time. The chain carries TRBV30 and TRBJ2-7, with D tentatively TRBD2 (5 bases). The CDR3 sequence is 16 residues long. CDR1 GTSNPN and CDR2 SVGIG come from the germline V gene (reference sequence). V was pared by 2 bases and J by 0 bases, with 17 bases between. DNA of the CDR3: TGTGCCTGGAGTCGGGGTGCTGGAACTTTCTCCTACGAGCAGTACTTC. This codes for CAWSRGAGTFSYEQYF.

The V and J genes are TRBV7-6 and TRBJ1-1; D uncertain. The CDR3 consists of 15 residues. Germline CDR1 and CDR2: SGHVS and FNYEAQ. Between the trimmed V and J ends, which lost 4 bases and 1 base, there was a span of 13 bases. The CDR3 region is CASSSRPQPNTEAFF. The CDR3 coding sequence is TGTGCCAGCAGCTCAAGACCCCAGCCGAACACTGAAGCTTTCTTT.

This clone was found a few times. The CDR3 protein is CASRGLANEQFF. In DNA form, the CDR3 reads TGCGCCAGCAGGGGACTAGCCAATGAGCAGTTCTTC. The chain has TRBV10-1 and TRBJ2-1; TRBD2 matches 9 bases. Trimming cost V 6 bases and J 6 bases; bases outside gene matches: 0. Germline CDR1 and CDR2: WNHNN and SYGVQD (reference sequence). The CDR3 extends over 12 amino acids.

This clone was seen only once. CDR3 DNA: TGTGCCAGCAGCCAAGGGCTAGCGGGAGGCCTCTCCTACGAGCAGTACTTC. Residues: CASSQGLAGGLSYEQYF. The rearrangement uses TRBV4-2 and TRBJ2-7; the match to TRBD2 covers 11 bases. The V and J ends lost 1 base and 0 bases, in that order; junction bases with no gene match: 5. The V gene's germline CDR1 is LGHNA and CDR2 YNFKEQ. The length of the CDR3 is 17 residues.

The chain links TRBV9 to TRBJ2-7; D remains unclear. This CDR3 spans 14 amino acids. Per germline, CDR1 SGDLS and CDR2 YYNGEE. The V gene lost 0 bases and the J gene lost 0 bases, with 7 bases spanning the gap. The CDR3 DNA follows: TGTGCCAGCAGCGTAGGACTGAGCTCCTACGAGCAGTACTTC. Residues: CASSVGLSSYEQYF.

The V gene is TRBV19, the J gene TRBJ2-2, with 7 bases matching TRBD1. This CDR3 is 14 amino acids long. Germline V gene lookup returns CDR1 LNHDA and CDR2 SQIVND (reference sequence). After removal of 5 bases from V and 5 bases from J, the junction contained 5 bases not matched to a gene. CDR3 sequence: CASSWDSETGELFF. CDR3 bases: TGTGCCAGTAGTTGGGACAGTGAGACCGGGGAGCTGTTTTTT.